This TCR beta chain was captured by sequencing in a study of cytomegalovirus exposure and HLA in healthy donors. Study at large: A prior analysis found some 110 million unique TCR beta sequences from roughly 180 million T cells. Whole-study results and caveats: Specific recognition of CMV antigens was confirmed in vitro for a few chains (all CMV-associated). The study flagged about 150 TCR beta chains as cytomegalovirus-associated.

This clone was found once. The antigen is undetermined. Primers: 60 Vbeta forward and 13 Jbeta reverse. This table comes from immunoSEQ multiplex PCR, and its TCRdb copy is limited to in-frame clones, with some not included. The repertoire includes fewer than 90,000 clones, roughly four fifths of them detected once, and about 7% sits in the top ten. The sequencing input was PBMCs. The sequence came from a human donor in good health.

This CDR3 is CASRRTGSNTEAFF. CDR3 nucleotide sequence: TGTGCCAGCAGAAGGACAGGGTCGAACACTGAAGCTTTCTTT. The chain couples TRBV2 to TRBJ1-1; 8 bases are shared with TRBD1. The J segment lost 1 base and the V segment lost 6 bases, leaving 4 bases of the junction unmatched. Germline V gene sequence: CDR1 SNHLY, CDR2 FYNNEI. This CDR3 has 14 amino acids.